Shown below are 27 T cell receptor beta chains from a single sample sequenced in a study of T-cell memory formation after mild COVID-19 (dated by TCRdb to the early 2020s). The library was prepared using 5' RACE. The instrument was an Illumina NovaSeq 6000. TCRdb's own reprocessing of the public reads used fastp at Q25 and MiXCR and kept productive beta chains. Merged by CDR3 protein, the rows form single entries marked with the most common genes and DNA. Counted in this sample were 150,000 or so distinct CDR3 sequences; around a third of them appeared once. Around 12% of the sample comes from the top ten. Sequencing was performed on PBMCs or a T cell subset sorted from them (not recorded which). The source is an adult woman who had mild COVID-19 (a few samples of this study predate the infection). The sample titles of this study are shuffled in the database, so cell type and time point are left out; the donor was told from shared clones.

There are a few counts of this clonotype. The V and J genes are TRBV7-9 and TRBJ1-1; 7 bases align to TRBD1. This CDR3 contains 14 residues. Germline V gene sequence: CDR1 SEHNR, CDR2 FQNEAQ (reference sequence). Trimming cost V 5 bases and J 5 bases; bases outside gene matches: 8. The CDR3 nucleotides read TGTGCCAGCAGCCGAGACAGGGAGAGAACTGAAGCTTTCTTT. This codes for CASSRDRERTEAFF.

The chain combines TRBV20-1 with TRBJ2-3, with 7 bases fitting TRBD2. CDR1 DFQATT and CDR2 SNEGSKA come from the germline V gene (reference sequence). This CDR3 region has 12 residues. The ends lost 5 bases at V and 5 bases at J; junction bases unmatched: 4. CDR3 sequence: CSAGLGGDTQYF. CDR3 sequence (DNA): TGCAGTGCTGGACTAGGTGGAGATACGCAGTATTTT.

The chain has TRBV25-1 and TRBJ1-5; D call uncertain. The V and J ends lost 3 bases and 1 base respectively, with 7 bases between them. In germline, CDR1 is MGHDK, CDR2 SYGVNS. The length of the CDR3 is 14 residues. CDR3 bases: TGTGCCAGCAGTGATGCGGTAAGCAATCAGCCCCAGCATTTT. Protein sequence: CASSDAVSNQPQHF.

The gene calls are TRBV24-1 and TRBJ2-5; 10 bases agree with TRBD2. Germline lookup yields CDR1 KGHDR and CDR2 SFDVKD. The CDR3 is 16 residues long. With 0 bases clipped from V and 5 bases from J, the junction kept 5 bases outside the gene matches. The CDR3 DNA reads as TGTGCCACCAGTGATTTGAACCTAGCGGGAGAGGAGACCCAGTACTTC. It is translated as CATSDLNLAGEETQYF.

This clonotype was recorded a few times. The genes are TRBV9 and TRBJ1-4; D is undetermined. V gave up 0 bases and J gave up 6 bases, with 9 bases separating them. Germline values: CDR1 SGDLS, CDR2 YYNGEE. This CDR3 has 14 amino acids. The CDR3 bases are TGTGCCAGCAGCGTAGGAGTACAACATGAAAAACTGTTTTTT. It codes for CASSVGVQHEKLFF. The whole variable domain, filled in from reference TRBV9 and TRBJ1-4, reads DSGVTQTPKHLITATGQRVTLRCSPRSGDLSVYWYQQSLDQGLQFLIQYYNGEERAKGNILERFSAQQFPDLHSELNLSSLELGDSALYFCASSVGVQHEKLFFGSGTQLSVL.

This clonotype was recorded a few times. The V and J genes are TRBV7-9 and TRBJ2-1, with 9 bases matching TRBD2. The CDR3 runs to 15 residues. Germline V gene data show CDR1 as SEHNR and CDR2 as FQNEAQ (reference sequence). V gave up 5 bases and J gave up 7 bases; unmatched junction bases: 9. Here the CDR3 reads CASSRPSSGKNEQFF. In DNA form, the CDR3 reads TGTGCCAGCAGCCGACCGTCTAGCGGGAAGAATGAGCAGTTCTTC.

This chain joins TRBV14 and TRBJ1-2; D perhaps matches TRBD1 (5 bases). The CDR3 length is 15 residues. The germline V and J ends were trimmed by 0 bases and 5 bases, with 13 bases remaining between them. CDR1 and CDR2 from the germline V gene are SGHDN and FVKESK. Here the CDR3 DNA reads TGTGCCAGCAGCCAAGAGGGGGTACACCGATATGGCTACACCTTC. Encoded protein: CASSQEGVHRYGYTF.

This rearrangement joins TRBV25-1 to TRBJ2-3; D remains unclear. The CDR3 is made up of 14 amino acids. Germline V CDR1 and CDR2: MGHDK, SYGVNS. V was cut by 3 bases and J by 3 bases, with 10 bases left in between. CDR3 DNA: TGTGCCAGCAGTGAGGACCCGGCTACAGATACGCAGTATTTT. This gives the protein CASSEDPATDTQYF.

About this clonotype: A read error is possible here, since a much larger clone lies one base away. The chain is built from TRBV11-2 and TRBJ2-1; D gene unclear. This CDR3 has 13 amino acids. V was clipped by 1 base and J by 5 bases, with 6 bases between them. Germline V gene sequence: CDR1 SGHAT, CDR2 FQNNGV. CDR3 protein: CASSLGMNNEQFF. CDR3 coding DNA: TGTGCCAGCAGCTTAGGCATGAACAATGAGCAGTTCTTC.

The chain couples TRBV7-2 to TRBJ1-3; tentative D call: TRBD1 (5 bases). Germline V gene data show CDR1 as SGHTA and CDR2 as FQGNSA. The CDR3 spans 14 residues. Trimming cost V 1 base and J 4 bases, with 8 bases left between them. Written as DNA, the CDR3 is TGTGCCAGCAGCTTAGGGGGGACGGGAAACACCATATATTTT. Amino acid sequence: CASSLGGTGNTIYF.

The chain links TRBV6-2 or TRBV6-3 to TRBJ2-4, with D possibly TRBD1 on 6 matching bases. Germline lookup yields CDR1 MNHEY and CDR2 SVGEGT. V was shortened by 10 bases and J by 9 bases, with 16 bases between the two germline ends. CDR3 length equals 12 residues. For the CDR3, the DNA is TGTGCCACAGTGGGGGCGGGCGGCATTCAGTACTTC. Translating gives CATVGAGGIQYF.

CDR3 sequence reads: CASSSRGFSTNEKLFF. The CDR3 DNA reads TGTGCCAGCTCGTCAAGGGGCTTTTCTACTAATGAAAAACTGTTTTTT. The gene calls are TRBV18 and TRBJ1-4; TRBD1 might be the D (5 bases). Between the trimmed V and J ends, which lost 6 bases and 2 bases, there was a span of 16 bases. This CDR3 has 16 amino acids. Germline lookup yields CDR1 KGHSH and CDR2 LQKENI.

This clonotype was counted between two and nine times. CDR3 sequence reads: CASSSHMEQYF. CDR3 in DNA: TGTGCCAGCAGCTCCCATATGGAGCAGTACTTC. The chain couples TRBV3-1 to TRBJ2-7; D uncertain. This CDR3 has 11 amino acids. The V gene's germline CDR1 is LGHDT and CDR2 YNNKEL (reference sequence). Trimming removed 5 bases from V and 7 bases from J, with 9 bases in between.

V usage is TRBV7-3 and J usage is TRBJ2-1, with 8 bases aligning to TRBD2. This CDR3 comprises 14 residues. Germline trimming cut 5 bases from V and 8 bases from J; bases unmatched to any gene: 8. Germline V lookup: CDR1 SGHTA, CDR2 FQGTGA. The CDR3 region is CASSPGLALDEQFF. The CDR3 DNA reads TGTGCCAGCAGCCCTGGACTAGCCTTGGATGAGCAGTTCTTC.

This rearrangement joins TRBV11-3 to TRBJ1-4; D is ambiguous. CDR1 SGHNT and CDR2 YENEEA come from the germline V gene. The V gene lost 5 bases and the J gene lost 6 bases, with 16 bases spanning the gap. The CDR3 runs to 15 residues. The CDR3 spells CASSVPDGGHEKLFF. CDR3 sequence (DNA): TGTGCCAGCAGCGTACCGGACGGTGGGCATGAAAAACTGTTTTTT.

This clonotype was counted between two and nine times. The genes are TRBV5-1 and TRBJ2-7, with TRBD1 matching over 9 bases. Germline CDR1 is SGHRS and CDR2 is YFSETQ. This CDR3 has 13 residues. V trimming: 6 bases; J trimming: 6 bases; junction bases outside the gene matches: 7. The CDR3 bases are TGCGCCAGCAACCGACAGGGGGAGAGCGAGCAGTACTTC. Its protein is CASNRQGESEQYF.

The rearrangement links TRBV29-1 to TRBJ1-2; TRBD1 matches 10 bases. Losses at the gene ends were 0 bases for V and 6 bases for J; bases not matched to a gene: 4. Looked up from germline, CDR1 is SQVTM and CDR2 is ANQGSEA. The length of the CDR3 is 14 residues. The CDR3 sequence is CSVEDRGTGDGYTF. CDR3 bases: TGCAGCGTTGAAGATCGGGGGACAGGGGATGGCTACACCTTC.

The chain combines TRBV7-2 with TRBJ2-3; D is possibly TRBD2 (5 bases). Germline assignment: CDR1 SGHTA and CDR2 FQGNSA. The ends were cut back, 4 bases at V and 15 bases at J, with 23 bases in the middle. The CDR3 is 14 amino acids. CDR3 sequence reads: CASSYTREPPARYF. The CDR3 DNA follows: TGTGCCAGCAGCTATACCCGGGAACCCCCCGCCCGCTATTTT.

The V call is TRBV9, the J call TRBJ2-1; 13 positions agree with TRBD2. The CDR3 is 15 residues long. CDR1 is SGDLS, CDR2 YYNGEE, per germline. Germline trimming cut 0 bases from V and 8 bases from J; bases unmatched to any gene: 2. The CDR3 coding sequence is TGTGCCAGCAGCGTAGCACTAGCGGGAGGGTATGAGCAGTTCTTC. Protein product: CASSVALAGGYEQFF.

The V call is TRBV30, the J call TRBJ2-6, with 10 bases lining up with TRBD2. The trim removed 3 bases at V and 0 bases at J, leaving 11 bases unmatched. CDR3 length equals 19 residues. CDR1 is GTSNPN and CDR2 is SVGIG in the germline V gene (reference sequence). CDR3 coding DNA: TGTGCCTGGAGCAGATTACTAGCGGGGATCATCTCTGGGGCCAACGTCCTGACTTTC. Amino acid sequence: CAWSRLLAGIISGANVLTF.

This clonotype was seen a few times. V is TRBV18 and J is TRBJ2-2, with 9 nucleotides matching TRBD2. V was clipped by 5 bases and J by 4 bases; unmatched bases: 11. CDR1 KGHSH and CDR2 LQKENI come from the germline V gene. The CDR3 covers 17 residues. CDR3 in amino acids: CASSSPSSGRRTGELFF. CDR3 nucleotide sequence: TGTGCCAGCTCATCGCCGTCAAGCGGGAGGCGCACCGGGGAGCTGTTTTTT.

The CDR3 is CARTRANQPQHF. In DNA form, the CDR3 reads TGTGCCAGAACCAGGGCTAATCAGCCCCAGCATTTT. The J gene is TRBJ1-5, the V gene TRBV21-1; TRBD1 was called by the table and not checked on the DNA. TRBV21-1 is deemed a pseudogene. There are 12 residues in the CDR3.

The table lists this clonotype with a few counts. CDR3 sequence (DNA): TGCGCCAGCAGCCCCGGGACACAAAACACCGGGGAGCTGTTTTTT. Translation gives CASSPGTQNTGELFF. The chain has TRBV5-1 and TRBJ2-2; D may be TRBD1 (6 bases). CDR1 is SGHRS and CDR2 is YFSETQ in the germline V gene. This CDR3 contains 15 residues. V lost 4 bases, J lost 2 bases, and 12 bases lay in between.

Only a few counts were recorded for this clonotype. J is TRBJ2-2 and V is TRBV7-6; 9 bases fit TRBD2. The CDR3 covers 16 residues. J lost 5 bases, V lost 5 bases, and 9 bases had no gene match. The V gene's germline CDR1 is SGHVS and CDR2 FNYEAQ. CDR3 coding DNA: TGTGCCAGCAGCCCACGGACTAGCGTGGAAACCGGGGAGCTGTTTTTT. Protein sequence: CASSPRTSVETGELFF. The full variable domain, rest sourced from reference TRBV7-6 and TRBJ2-2, is GAGVSQSPRYKVTKRGQDVALRCDPISGHVSLYWYRQALGQGPEFLTYFNYEAQQDKSGLPNDRFSAERPEGSISTLTIQRTEQRDSAMYRCASSPRTSVETGELFFGEGSRLTVL.

V is TRBV7-6 and J is TRBJ1-1; no definite D call. The CDR3 has 15 residues. Germline-derived CDR1 and CDR2 are SGHVS and FNYEAQ. Trimming stripped 2 bases from V and 0 bases from J, with 10 bases between. DNA of the CDR3: TGTGCCAGCAGCTTATCTATTGGGATGAACACTGAAGCTTTCTTT. This gives the protein CASSLSIGMNTEAFF.

The CDR3 loop is CASISWGTPEAFF. In DNA form, the CDR3 reads TGTGCCAGCATTTCATGGGGTACCCCTGAAGCTTTCTTT. The chain recombines TRBV11-3 with TRBJ1-1, with no clear D. CDR1 SGHNT and CDR2 YENEEA come from the germline V gene. V was pared by 7 bases and J by 6 bases, with 15 bases between. The CDR3 contains 13 residues.

The chain employs TRBV5-1 and TRBJ2-7; D is undetermined. V lost 1 base to trimming and J lost 0 bases, with 8 bases between them. Per germline, CDR1 SGHRS and CDR2 YFSETQ. The CDR3 totals 14 residues. In DNA, the CDR3 is TGCGCCAGCAGCTTGCAGGCTTCCTCCTACGAGCAGTACTTC. It encodes CASSLQASSYEQYF.